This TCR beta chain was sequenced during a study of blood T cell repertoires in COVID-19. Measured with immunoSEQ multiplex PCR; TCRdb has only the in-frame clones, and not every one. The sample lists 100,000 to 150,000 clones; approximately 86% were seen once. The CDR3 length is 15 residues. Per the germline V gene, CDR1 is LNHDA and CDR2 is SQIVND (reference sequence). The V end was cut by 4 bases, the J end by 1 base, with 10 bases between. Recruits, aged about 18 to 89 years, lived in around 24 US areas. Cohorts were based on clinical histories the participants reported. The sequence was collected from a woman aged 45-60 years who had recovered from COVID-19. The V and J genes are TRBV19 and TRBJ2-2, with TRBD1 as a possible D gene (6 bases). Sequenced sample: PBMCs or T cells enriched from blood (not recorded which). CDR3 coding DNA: TGTGCCAGTAGTACACCGGGACAGAACACCGGGGAGCTGTTTTTT. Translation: CASSTPGQNTGELFF.